Listed here are 13 T cell receptor beta chains from one sample, sequenced in a study of post-analysis software for immune sequencing data. The library was made from cDNA and included unique molecular identifiers. TCRdb processed the PCR reads anew with MiXCR; each CDR3 protein has one entry. The profile shows about 540,000 distinct CDR3 sequences, about a third of them singletons. Regarding the study as a whole: The study found TRBV5-6, TRBV5-1 and TRBV20-1 among 4 or 5 TRBV segments more frequent in patients than controls.

No cognate antigen is known for these TCRs. Source material: blood. The receptor set was obtained from a girl under 18 with multiple sclerosis.

The chain uses TRBV12-3 or TRBV12-4 and TRBJ2-1; TRBD1 is a possible D gene (6 bases). The V end lost 3 bases, the J end lost 2 bases, and 11 bases lay between the germline ends. The CDR3 is 15 residues long. This CDR3 reads CASSFRGGAYNEQFF. The CDR3 DNA follows: TGTGCCAGCAGTTTCAGGGGTGGCGCCTACAATGAGCAGTTCTTC.

This clonotype was observed a handful of times. The chain recombines TRBV20-1 with TRBJ2-1; possibly TRBD1 or TRBD2 for D (6 bases each). The V gene lost 4 bases and the J gene lost 1 base, with 14 bases spanning the gap. Germline V gene lookup returns CDR1 DFQATT and CDR2 SNEGSKA (reference sequence). The CDR3 is 15 residues long. Here the CDR3 reads CSATFEGGSYNEQFF. The CDR3 nucleotides read TGCAGTGCTACCTTTGAGGGGGGTTCCTACAATGAGCAGTTCTTC.

A word on this clonotype: Germline and junction disagree at one end, which may indicate a read error. This sequence joins TRBV20-1 and TRBJ1-2, with D unresolved. CDR1 is DFQATT and CDR2 is SNEGSKA in the germline V gene (reference sequence). This CDR3 is built from 15 residues. The DNA of the CDR3 is TGCAGCGCTAGAGATATACAGCTGGCGATTTCAGGCTACACCTTC. Amino acid sequence: CSARDIQLAISGYTF.

The chain employs TRBV7-8 and TRBJ2-3; the D gene is possibly TRBD2 (7 bases). This CDR3 has 16 residues. Looked up from germline, CDR1 is SGHVS and CDR2 is FQNEAQ. Trimming took off 0 bases at V and 6 bases at J, with 16 bases between the two ends. CDR3 DNA sequence: TGTGCCAGCAGCTTAGCGAGCCGGGGGGCCGCGGATACGCAGTATTTT. It yields the protein CASSLASRGAADTQYF.

V gene TRBV29-1 combines with J gene TRBJ1-1; D unresolved. This CDR3 is 12 amino acids long. With 6 bases removed from V and 0 bases from J, the gap between germline ends came to 8 bases. Germline V gene data show CDR1 as SQVTM and CDR2 as ANQGSEA. For the CDR3, the DNA is TGCAGCGTGGTGGACCTGAACACTGAAGCTTTCTTT. It specifies CSVVDLNTEAFF.

The chain joins TRBV5-1 to TRBJ1-2, with a weak D call TRBD1 (5 bases). The CDR3 length is 18 residues. Germline-derived CDR1 and CDR2 are SGHRS and YFSETQ. Trimming took 0 bases from V and 3 from J, leaving 21 bases between them. In DNA form, the CDR3 reads TGCGCCAGCAGCTTGGTTGAGGGGCAGGGCCCCGTAGACTATGGCTACACCTTC. Amino acids: CASSLVEGQGPVDYGYTF.

The V gene is TRBV11-2, the J gene TRBJ2-5, with D tentatively TRBD1 (6 bases). The CDR3 is made up of 17 amino acids. V gave up 5 bases and J gave up 1 base, with 20 bases separating them. Germline CDR1 is SGHAT and CDR2 is FQNNGV. Written as DNA, the CDR3 is TGTGCCAGCAGCGCCCAGAACCAAAGGACAGCCCAAGAGACCCAGTACTTC. Translation: CASSAQNQRTAQETQYF.

This clonotype came up a few times. This chain uses TRBV7-3 with TRBJ2-1, with a possible D match to TRBD2 (6 bases). This CDR3 is built from 15 residues. Trimming pared 1 base from V and 6 bases from J, leaving 13 bases between. Germline V gives CDR1 SGHTA, CDR2 FQGTGA. CDR3 in DNA: TGTGCCAGCAGCTTAAGCGGGGCCGACTTCAATGAGCAGTTCTTC. It translates to CASSLSGADFNEQFF.

This clonotype has just a few counts. This chain uses TRBV3-1 with TRBJ2-1; D may be TRBD1 or TRBD2 (6 bases each). The CDR3 loop spans 15 amino acids. V lost 10 bases to trimming and J lost 3 bases, with 19 bases between them. Germline values: CDR1 LGHDT, CDR2 YNNKEL (reference sequence). The CDR3 is CATTVEGGGYNEQFF. CDR3 bases: TGTGCCACCACAGTGGAGGGGGGAGGCTACAATGAGCAGTTCTTC.

This clonotype was picked up many times. CDR3 bases: TGTGCCAGCAGTTACCGGACAGGGGTCGAGCAGTACTTC. Translated, it gives CASSYRTGVEQYF. The chain recombines TRBV6-6 with TRBJ2-7; the match to TRBD1 covers 9 bases. Per the germline V gene, CDR1 is MNHNY and CDR2 is SVGAGI (reference sequence). This CDR3 is built from 13 residues. V trimming: 2 bases; J trimming: 6 bases; junction bases outside the gene matches: 2.

V and J are TRBV12-3 or TRBV12-4 and TRBJ2-1, with 7 bases lining up with TRBD1. This CDR3 region has 16 residues. The ends lost 4 bases at V and 2 bases at J; junction bases unmatched: 8. The CDR3 sequence is CASSSYRGSAYNEQFF. The CDR3 DNA reads TGTGCCAGCAGTTCCTACAGGGGTAGCGCCTACAATGAGCAGTTCTTC.

A few counts support this clonotype. The rearrangement uses TRBV20-1 and TRBJ2-1; TRBD1 or TRBD2 may be the D gene (5 bases each). Germline V gene sequence: CDR1 DFQATT, CDR2 SNEGSKA (reference sequence). The CDR3 is 15 amino acids. V lost 5 bases to trimming and J lost 4 bases, with 18 bases between them. CDR3 sequence: CSASIPGRGYNEQFF. In DNA form, the CDR3 reads TGCAGTGCTTCGATCCCGGGACGGGGATACAATGAGCAGTTCTTC.

This clonotype was seen many times. The V and J genes are TRBV7-2 and TRBJ2-1; 11 nucleotides align to TRBD2. Germline V gene data show CDR1 as SGHTA and CDR2 as FQGNSA. The trim removed 1 base at V and 6 bases at J, leaving 5 bases unmatched. CDR3 size: 16 residues. Here the CDR3 reads CASSLELAGGLNEQFF. DNA of the CDR3: TGTGCCAGCAGCTTAGAGCTAGCGGGGGGTCTCAATGAGCAGTTCTTC.